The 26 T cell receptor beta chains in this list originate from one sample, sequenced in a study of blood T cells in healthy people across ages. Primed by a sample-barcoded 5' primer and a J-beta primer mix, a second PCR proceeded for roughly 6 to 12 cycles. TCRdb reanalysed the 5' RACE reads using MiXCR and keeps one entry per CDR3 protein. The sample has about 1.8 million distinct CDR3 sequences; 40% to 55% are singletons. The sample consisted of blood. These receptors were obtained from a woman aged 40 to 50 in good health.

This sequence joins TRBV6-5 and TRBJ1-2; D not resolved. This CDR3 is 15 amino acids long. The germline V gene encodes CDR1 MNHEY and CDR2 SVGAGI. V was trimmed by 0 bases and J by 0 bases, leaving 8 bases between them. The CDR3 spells CASSYSIGANYGYTF. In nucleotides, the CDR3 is TGTGCCAGCAGTTACTCCATCGGAGCTAACTATGGCTACACCTTC.

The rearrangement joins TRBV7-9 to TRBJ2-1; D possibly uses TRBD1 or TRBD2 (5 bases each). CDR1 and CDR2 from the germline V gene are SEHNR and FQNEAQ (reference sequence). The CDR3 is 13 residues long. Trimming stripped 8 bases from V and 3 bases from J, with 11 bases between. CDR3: CASGTINYNEQFF. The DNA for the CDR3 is TGTGCCAGCGGGACCATCAACTACAATGAGCAGTTCTTC.

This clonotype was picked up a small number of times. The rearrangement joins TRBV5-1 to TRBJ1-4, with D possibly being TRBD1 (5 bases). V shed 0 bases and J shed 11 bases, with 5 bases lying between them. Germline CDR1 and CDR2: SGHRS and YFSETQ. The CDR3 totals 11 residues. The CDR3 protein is CASSLGQKLFF. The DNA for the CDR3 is TGCGCCAGCAGCTTGGGACAGAAACTGTTTTTT.

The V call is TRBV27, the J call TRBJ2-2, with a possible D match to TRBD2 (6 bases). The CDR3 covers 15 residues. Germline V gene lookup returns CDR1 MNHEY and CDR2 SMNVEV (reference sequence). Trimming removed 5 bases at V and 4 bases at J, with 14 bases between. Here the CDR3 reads CASSPGAGLTGELFF. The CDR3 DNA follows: TGTGCCAGCAGTCCTGGGGCGGGGCTCACCGGGGAGCTGTTTTTT.

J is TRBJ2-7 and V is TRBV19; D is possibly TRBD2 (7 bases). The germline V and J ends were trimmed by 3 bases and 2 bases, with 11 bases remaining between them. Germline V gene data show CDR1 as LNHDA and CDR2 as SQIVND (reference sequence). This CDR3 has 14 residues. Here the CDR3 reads CASSIEGGTYEQYF. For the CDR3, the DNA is TGTGCCAGTAGTATCGAGGGGGGGACCTACGAGCAGTACTTC.

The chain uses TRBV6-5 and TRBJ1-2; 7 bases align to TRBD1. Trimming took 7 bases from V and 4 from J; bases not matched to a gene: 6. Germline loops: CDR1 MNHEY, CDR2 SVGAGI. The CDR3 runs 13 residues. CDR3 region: CASKPTGSYGYTF. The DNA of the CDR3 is TGTGCCAGCAAACCGACAGGGTCCTATGGCTACACCTTC.

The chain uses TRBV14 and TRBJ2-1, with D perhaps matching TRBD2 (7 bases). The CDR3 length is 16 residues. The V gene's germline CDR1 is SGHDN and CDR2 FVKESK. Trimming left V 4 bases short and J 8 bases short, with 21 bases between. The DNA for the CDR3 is TGTGCCAGCAGCCGGGGGGGCTGTGCCTTAGGCGATGAGCAGTTCTTC. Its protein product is CASSRGGCALGDEQFF.

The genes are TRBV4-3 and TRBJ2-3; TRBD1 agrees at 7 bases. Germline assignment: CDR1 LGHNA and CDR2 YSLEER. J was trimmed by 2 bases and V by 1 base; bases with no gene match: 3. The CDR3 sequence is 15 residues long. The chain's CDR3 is CASSQGQGNTDTQYF. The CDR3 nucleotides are TGCGCCAGCAGCCAAGGACAGGGTAACACAGATACGCAGTATTTT.

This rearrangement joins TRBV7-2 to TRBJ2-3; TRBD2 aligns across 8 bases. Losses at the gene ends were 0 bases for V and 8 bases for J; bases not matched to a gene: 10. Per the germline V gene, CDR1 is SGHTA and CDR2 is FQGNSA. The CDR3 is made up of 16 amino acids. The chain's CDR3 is CASSLAGEISGGTQYF. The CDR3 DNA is TGTGCCAGCAGCTTAGCGGGGGAGATAAGCGGGGGTACGCAGTATTTT. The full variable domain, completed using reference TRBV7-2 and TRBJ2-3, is GAGVSQSPSNKVTEKGKDVELRCDPISGHTALYWYRQSLGQGLEFLIYFQGNSAPDKSGLPSDRFSAERTGGSVSTLTIQRTQQEDSAVYLCASSLAGEISGGTQYFGPGTRLTVL.

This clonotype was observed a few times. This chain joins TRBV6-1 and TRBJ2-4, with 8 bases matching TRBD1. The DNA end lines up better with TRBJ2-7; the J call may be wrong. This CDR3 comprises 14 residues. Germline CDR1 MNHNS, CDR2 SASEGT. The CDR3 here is CASNTGTGSYEQYF. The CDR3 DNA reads TGTGCCAGCAACACCGGGACAGGTTCCTACGAGCAGTACTTC.

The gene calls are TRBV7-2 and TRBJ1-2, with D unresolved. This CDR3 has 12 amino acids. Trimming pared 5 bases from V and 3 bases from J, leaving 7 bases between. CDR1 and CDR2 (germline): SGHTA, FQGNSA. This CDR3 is CASSKRDYGYTF. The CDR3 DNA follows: TGTGCCAGCAGCAAAAGGGACTATGGCTACACCTTC. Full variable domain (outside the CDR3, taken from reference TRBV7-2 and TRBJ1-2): GAGVSQSPSNKVTEKGKDVELRCDPISGHTALYWYRQSLGQGLEFLIYFQGNSAPDKSGLPSDRFSAERTGGSVSTLTIQRTQQEDSAVYLCASSKRDYGYTFGSGTRLTVV.

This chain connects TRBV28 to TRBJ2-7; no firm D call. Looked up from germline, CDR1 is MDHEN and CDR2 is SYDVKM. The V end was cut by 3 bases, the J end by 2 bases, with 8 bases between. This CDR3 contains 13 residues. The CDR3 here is CASSFSNAYEQYF. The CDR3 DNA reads TGTGCCAGCAGTTTTTCTAATGCCTACGAGCAGTACTTC.

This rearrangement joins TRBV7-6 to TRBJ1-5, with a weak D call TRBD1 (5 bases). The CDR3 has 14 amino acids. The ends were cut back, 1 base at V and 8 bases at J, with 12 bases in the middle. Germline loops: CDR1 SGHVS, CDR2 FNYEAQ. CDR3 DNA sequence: TGTGCCAGCAGCTTAGGGCAGGGAGCGGAGCCCCAGCATTTT. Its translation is CASSLGQGAEPQHF. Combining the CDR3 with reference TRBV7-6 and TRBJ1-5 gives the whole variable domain GAGVSQSPRYKVTKRGQDVALRCDPISGHVSLYWYRQALGQGPEFLTYFNYEAQQDKSGLPNDRFSAERPEGSISTLTIQRTEQRDSAMYRCASSLGQGAEPQHFGDGTRLSIL.

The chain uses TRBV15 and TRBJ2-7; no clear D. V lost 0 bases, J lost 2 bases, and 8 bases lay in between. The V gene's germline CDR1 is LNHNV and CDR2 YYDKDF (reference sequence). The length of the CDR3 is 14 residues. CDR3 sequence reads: CATSRDSGAYEQYF. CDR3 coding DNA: TGTGCCACCAGCAGAGATAGTGGGGCCTACGAGCAGTACTTC.

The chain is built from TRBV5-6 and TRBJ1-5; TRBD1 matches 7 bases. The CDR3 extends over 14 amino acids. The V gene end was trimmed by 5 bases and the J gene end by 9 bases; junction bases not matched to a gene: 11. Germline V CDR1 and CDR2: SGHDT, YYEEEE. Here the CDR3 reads CASSEQGQPTPQHF. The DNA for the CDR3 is TGTGCCAGCAGTGAGCAGGGACAGCCAACGCCCCAGCATTTT.

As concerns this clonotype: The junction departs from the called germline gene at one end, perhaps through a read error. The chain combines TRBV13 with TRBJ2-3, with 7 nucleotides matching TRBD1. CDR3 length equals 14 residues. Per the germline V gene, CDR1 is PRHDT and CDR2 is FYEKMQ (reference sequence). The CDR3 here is CASSLNRGPDTRYF. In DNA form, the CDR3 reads TGTGCCAGTAGCTTAAACAGGGGCCCAGATACGCGGTATTTT. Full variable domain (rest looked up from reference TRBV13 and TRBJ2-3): AAGVIQSPRHLIKEKRETATLKCYPIPRHDTVYWYQQGPGQDPQFLISFYEKMQSDKGSIPDRFSAQQFSDYHSELNMSSLELGDSALYFCASSLNRGPDTRYFGPGTRLTVL.

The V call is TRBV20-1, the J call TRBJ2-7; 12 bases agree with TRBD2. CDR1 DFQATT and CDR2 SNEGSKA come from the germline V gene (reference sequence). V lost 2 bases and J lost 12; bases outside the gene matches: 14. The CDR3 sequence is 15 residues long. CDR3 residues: CSARLPTSGGDYAYF. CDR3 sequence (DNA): TGCAGTGCTAGACTCCCGACTAGCGGGGGAGATTACGCGTACTTC.

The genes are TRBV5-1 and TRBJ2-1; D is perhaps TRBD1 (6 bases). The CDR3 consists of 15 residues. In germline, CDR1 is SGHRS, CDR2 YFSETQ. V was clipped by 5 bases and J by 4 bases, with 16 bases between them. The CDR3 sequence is CASRSQGSTYNEQFF. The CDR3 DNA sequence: TGCGCCAGCAGGTCACAGGGATCCACTTACAATGAGCAGTTCTTC.

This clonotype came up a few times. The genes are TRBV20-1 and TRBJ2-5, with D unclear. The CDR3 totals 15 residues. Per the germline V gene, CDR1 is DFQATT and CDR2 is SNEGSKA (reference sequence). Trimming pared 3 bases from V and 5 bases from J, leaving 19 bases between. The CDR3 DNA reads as TGCAGTGCTAGTGATGGCGTCGCTTTCCTGGAGACCCAGTACTTC. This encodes CSASDGVAFLETQYF.

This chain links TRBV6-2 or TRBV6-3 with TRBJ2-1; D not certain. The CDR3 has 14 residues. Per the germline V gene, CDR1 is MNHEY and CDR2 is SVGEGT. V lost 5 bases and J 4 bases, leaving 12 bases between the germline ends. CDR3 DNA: TGTGCCAGCAGTCTTCCGTCCAGGTACAATGAGCAGTTCTTC. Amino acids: CASSLPSRYNEQFF.

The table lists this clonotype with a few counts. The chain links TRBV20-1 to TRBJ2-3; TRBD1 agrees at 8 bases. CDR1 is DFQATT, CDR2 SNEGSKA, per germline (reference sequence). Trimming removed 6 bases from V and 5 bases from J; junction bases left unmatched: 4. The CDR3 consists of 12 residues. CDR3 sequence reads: CSAPTGGDTQYF. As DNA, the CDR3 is TGCAGTGCACCCACAGGGGGAGATACGCAGTATTTT.

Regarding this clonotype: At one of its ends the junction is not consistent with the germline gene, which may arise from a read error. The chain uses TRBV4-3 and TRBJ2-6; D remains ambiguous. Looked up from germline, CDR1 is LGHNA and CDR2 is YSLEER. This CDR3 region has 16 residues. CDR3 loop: CVSSQDGSSGANVLTF. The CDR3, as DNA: TGCGTCAGCAGCCAAGATGGCAGCTCTGGGGCCAACGTCCTGACTTTC.

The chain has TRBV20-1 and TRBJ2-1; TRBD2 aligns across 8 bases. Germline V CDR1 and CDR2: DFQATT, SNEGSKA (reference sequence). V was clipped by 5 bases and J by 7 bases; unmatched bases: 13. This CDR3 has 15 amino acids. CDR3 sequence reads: CSARTSPGWDNEQFF. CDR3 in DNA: TGCAGTGCTCGGACTAGCCCCGGGTGGGATAATGAGCAGTTCTTC.

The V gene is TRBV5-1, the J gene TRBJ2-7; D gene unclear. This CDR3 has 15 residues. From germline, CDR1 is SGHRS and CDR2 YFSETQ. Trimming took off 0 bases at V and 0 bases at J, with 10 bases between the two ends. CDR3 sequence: CASSLGLGTSYEQYF. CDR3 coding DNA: TGCGCCAGCAGCTTGGGGTTGGGAACCTCCTACGAGCAGTACTTC. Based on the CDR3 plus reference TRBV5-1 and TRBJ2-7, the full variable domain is KAGVTQTPRYLIKTRGQQVTLSCSPISGHRSVSWYQQTPGQGLQFLFEYFSETQRNKGNFPGRFSGRQFSNSRSEMNVSTLELGDSALYLCASSLGLGTSYEQYFGPGTRLTVT.

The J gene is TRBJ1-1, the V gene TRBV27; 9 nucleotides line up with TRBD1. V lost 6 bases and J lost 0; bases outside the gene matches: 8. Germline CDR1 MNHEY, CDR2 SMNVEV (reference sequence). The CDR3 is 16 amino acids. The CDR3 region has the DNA TGTGCCAGCAGCCGCGGGACAGGGCATTTGAACACTGAAGCTTTCTTT. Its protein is CASSRGTGHLNTEAFF.

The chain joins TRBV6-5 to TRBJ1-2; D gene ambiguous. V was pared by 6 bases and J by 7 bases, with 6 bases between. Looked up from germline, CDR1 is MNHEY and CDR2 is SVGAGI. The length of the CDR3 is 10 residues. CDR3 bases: TGTGCCAGCAGGGGTCTTGGCTACACCTTC. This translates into CASRGLGYTF.